These 28 T cell receptor beta chains were sequenced from one sample in a study of cytomegalovirus exposure and HLA in healthy donors (dated by TCRdb to 2016 to 2017). The library relied on the immunoSEQ multiplex PCR assay. For the multiplex PCR, a mixture combining 60 forward primers for TCR Vbeta segments and 13 reverse primers for TCR Jbeta segments was used. The clones in this table, taken by TCRdb from immuneACCESS, are in-frame only. Not every clone is retained; where verified, under half of the shortfall comes from an unresolved V gene, and the cause of the rest is unknown. The sample yields more than 95,000 clones; roughly 69% were counted once. The ten top clones hold around 9.7% of the sample. The sequenced sample consisted of PBMCs. The receptors were gathered from a woman between 40 and 50 years old in good health and CMV-seropositive.

The genes are TRBV18 and TRBJ2-7; 10 bases line up with TRBD1. Germline V gene data show CDR1 as KGHSH and CDR2 as LQKENI. The CDR3 is 15 amino acids. The trim removed 0 bases at V and 5 bases at J, leaving 4 bases unmatched. The CDR3 coding sequence is TGTGCCAGCTCACCACCAGGGACAGGGGAGCACGAGCAGTACTTC. This encodes CASSPPGTGEHEQYF.

The CDR3: CASSATGGVYEQYF. The CDR3 DNA reads TGCGCCAGCAGCGCGACAGGGGGGGTCTACGAGCAGTACTTC. The genes are TRBV4-1 and TRBJ2-7; 9 nucleotides align to TRBD1. CDR1 MGHRA and CDR2 YSYEKL come from the germline V gene. V dropped 5 bases and J dropped 3; count of bases not matched to a gene: 5. CDR3 length: 14 amino acids.

The chain has TRBV6-5 and TRBJ1-2; tentative D call: TRBD1 (6 bases). This CDR3 region has 14 residues. The germline V gene has CDR1 MNHEY and CDR2 SVGAGI. V was pared by 6 bases and J by 7 bases, with 18 bases between. The CDR3 loop is CASRSPPGAGGYTF. The CDR3 bases are TGTGCCAGCAGAAGCCCGCCAGGGGCGGGTGGCTACACCTTC.

The V call is TRBV6-8, the J call TRBJ1-1; TRBD1 is a possible D gene (5 bases). Trimming stripped 1 base from V and 0 bases from J, with 9 bases between. Germline V gene data show CDR1 as MNHGY and CDR2 as SAAAGT. The CDR3 length is 15 residues. The CDR3 loop reads CASSYLRGMNTEAFF. In DNA form, the CDR3 reads TGTGCCAGCAGTTACTTGCGGGGCATGAACACTGAAGCTTTCTTT.

The rearrangement joins TRBV6-1 to TRBJ2-3; possible D gene TRBD2, 6 bases. With 0 bases removed from V and 6 bases from J, the gap between germline ends came to 16 bases. The CDR3 covers 16 residues. Looked up from germline, CDR1 is MNHNS and CDR2 is SASEGT. The CDR3 region is CASSEAQVRGSDTQYF. The DNA for the CDR3 is TGTGCCAGCAGTGAAGCCCAAGTTCGGGGGTCGGATACGCAGTATTTT.

This chain joins TRBV28 and TRBJ2-7; a weak D match, TRBD1 (5 bases). CDR3 length equals 14 residues. Germline assignment: CDR1 MDHEN and CDR2 SYDVKM. Trimming removed 3 bases at V and 5 bases at J, with 14 bases between. Here the CDR3 reads CASSLQGYTHEQYF. The CDR3 region has the DNA TGTGCCAGCAGTTTGCAGGGTTATACCCACGAGCAGTACTTC.

Here the CDR3 reads CASSLGDSYNEQFF. In DNA form, the CDR3 reads TGCGCCAGCAGCTTGGGGGACAGCTACAATGAGCAGTTCTTC. The chain has TRBV5-1 and TRBJ2-1, with 7 bases matching TRBD1. Germline loops: CDR1 SGHRS, CDR2 YFSETQ. The CDR3 has 14 residues. The V gene end was trimmed by 0 bases and the J gene end by 3 bases; junction bases not matched to a gene: 0.

This chain joins TRBV7-8 and TRBJ2-5; 7 positions match TRBD2. This CDR3 spans 11 amino acids. Looked up from germline, CDR1 is SGHVS and CDR2 is FQNEAQ. V shed 5 bases, J shed 9 bases, and the junction held 3 bases outside the gene matches. For the CDR3, the DNA is TGTGCCAGCAGCATGGGGGGGGCCCAGTACTTC. It is translated as CASSMGGAQYF.

This clone was counted only a few times. The V and J genes are TRBV5-4 and TRBJ2-3; 7 bases fit TRBD2. Germline CDR1 SGHNT, CDR2 YYREEE (reference sequence). V trimming: 0 bases; J trimming: 2 bases; junction bases outside the gene matches: 3. CDR3 length equals 15 residues. This CDR3 is CASSLAGTNTDTQYF. The CDR3 DNA is TGTGCCAGCAGCTTGGCCGGGACTAACACAGATACGCAGTATTTT.

The J gene is TRBJ2-3, the V gene TRBV27, with D perhaps matching TRBD1 (6 bases). V was shortened by 2 bases and J by 7 bases, with 10 bases between the two germline ends. Per germline, CDR1 MNHEY and CDR2 SMNVEV (reference sequence). The CDR3 has 13 residues. CDR3 DNA: TGTGCCAGCAGTTTACAGGGGAGCAATACGCAGTATTTT. Its translation is CASSLQGSNTQYF.

The CDR3 sequence: CASSVVGREAPEAFF. The CDR3 nucleotides read TGTGCCAGCAGCGTAGTGGGTCGGGAGGCCCCTGAAGCTTTCTTT. This chain connects TRBV9 to TRBJ1-1; the D is unclear. V lost 0 bases to trimming and J lost 6 bases, with 15 bases between them. This CDR3 comprises 15 residues. Germline V gene sequence: CDR1 SGDLS, CDR2 YYNGEE.

The DNA for the CDR3 is TGTGCCAGCAGCACAGGACTAGCGGGAGTCTACAATGAGCAGTTCTTC. It codes for CASSTGLAGVYNEQFF. The genes are TRBV9 and TRBJ2-1; 13 bases fit TRBD2. V lost 4 bases, J lost 3 bases, and 4 bases stayed unmatched. Germline V gene sequence: CDR1 SGDLS, CDR2 YYNGEE. CDR3 size: 16 residues. The full variable domain, rest sourced from reference TRBV9 and TRBJ2-1, is DSGVTQTPKHLITATGQRVTLRCSPRSGDLSVYWYQQSLDQGLQFLIQYYNGEERAKGNILERFSAQQFPDLHSELNLSSLELGDSALYFCASSTGLAGVYNEQFFGPGTRLTVL.

The V and J genes are TRBV5-4 and TRBJ1-2; D unresolved. V was pared by 0 bases and J by 2 bases, with 5 bases between. The CDR3 runs 13 residues. Per germline, CDR1 SGHNT and CDR2 YYREEE (reference sequence). The CDR3 nucleotides are TGTGCCAGCAGCTTGGACAGAAACTATGGCTACACCTTC. Its translation: CASSLDRNYGYTF.

The chain uses TRBV9 and TRBJ1-1; D unresolved. Trimming cost V 4 bases and J 1 base, with 17 bases left between them. This CDR3 comprises 16 residues. Germline assignment: CDR1 SGDLS and CDR2 YYNGEE. The CDR3 here is CASSPLGGGPNTEAFF. CDR3 coding DNA: TGTGCCAGCAGCCCATTAGGCGGAGGTCCGAACACTGAAGCTTTCTTT.

This clone was seen a handful of times. The chain couples TRBV29-1 to TRBJ2-5, with 10 bases that match TRBD1. The J call is uncertain, as TRBJ2-7 better fits the DNA end. There are 14 residues in the CDR3. Germline lookup yields CDR1 SQVTM and CDR2 ANQGSEA. Here the CDR3 DNA reads TGCAGCGTAACCGGGACAGGGGCGAACTACGAGCAGTACTTC. This gives the protein CSVTGTGANYEQYF.

This chain uses TRBV2 with TRBJ2-3; 10 nucleotides line up with TRBD2. The CDR3 runs to 17 residues. Germline V gene lookup returns CDR1 SNHLY and CDR2 FYNNEI. Trimming took 6 bases from V and 4 from J; bases not matched to a gene: 13. Here the CDR3 reads CASSAVTGLAIPDTQYF. As DNA, the CDR3 is TGTGCCAGCAGCGCTGTAACGGGACTAGCGATACCAGATACGCAGTATTTT. Full variable domain (rest looked up from reference TRBV2 and TRBJ2-3): EPEVTQTPSHQVTQMGQEVILRCVPISNHLYFYWYRQILGQKVEFLVSFYNNEISEKSEIFDDQFSVERPDGSNFTLKIRSTKLEDSAMYFCASSAVTGLAIPDTQYFGPGTRLTVL.

This chain joins TRBV4-1 and TRBJ2-7, with 8 positions matching TRBD2. V gave up 5 bases and J gave up 5 bases; unmatched junction bases: 17. In germline, CDR1 is MGHRA, CDR2 YSYEKL. The CDR3 totals 17 residues. As DNA, the CDR3 is TGCGCCAGCAGCATCCGTCCCTCGGGAGGGAGGGCCCACGAGCAGTACTTC. Its translation: CASSIRPSGGRAHEQYF.

This CDR3 reads CASSQWYQGGNTIYF. The CDR3 nucleotides read TGCGCCAGCAGCCAATGGTACCAGGGTGGGAACACCATATATTTT. The V gene is TRBV4-3, the J gene TRBJ1-3; the D gene is possibly TRBD1 (5 bases). CDR1 is LGHNA, CDR2 YSLEER, per germline. Trimming removed 2 bases from V and 7 bases from J, with 15 bases in between. This CDR3 region has 15 residues.

The gene calls are TRBV4-1 and TRBJ2-3; 12 positions match TRBD2. With 4 bases clipped from V and 1 base from J, the junction kept 9 bases outside the gene matches. The CDR3 runs 18 residues. CDR1 is MGHRA, CDR2 YSYEKL, per germline. CDR3 loop: CASSRGPLAGGRTDTQYF. CDR3 coding DNA: TGCGCCAGCAGCCGAGGCCCTCTAGCGGGAGGGCGCACAGATACGCAGTATTTT.

The chain joins TRBV11-2 to TRBJ2-1, with 14 bases aligning to TRBD2. V trimming: 6 bases; J trimming: 8 bases; junction bases outside the gene matches: 12. Germline V gene sequence: CDR1 SGHAT, CDR2 FQNNGV. There are 17 residues in the CDR3. The CDR3 coding sequence is TGTGCCAGCAGGGGTCCCGGGACTAGCGGGAGTTATCATGAGCAGTTCTTC. The encoded protein is CASRGPGTSGSYHEQFF. The whole variable domain, filled in from reference TRBV11-2 and TRBJ2-1, reads EAGVAQSPRYKIIEKRQSVAFWCNPISGHATLYWYQQILGQGPKLLIQFQNNGVVDDSQLPKDRFSAERLKGVDSTLKIQPAKLEDSAVYLCASRGPGTSGSYHEQFFGPGTRLTVL.

Turning to this clone: An end of the junction does not agree with germline; a read error may underlie this. The chain links TRBV29-1 to TRBJ2-5; 9 bases map to TRBD2. Germline CDR1 reads SQVTM; CDR2 reads ANQGSEA. This CDR3 contains 14 residues. The CDR3 reads CNVEVAGVWETQYF. CDR3 nucleotide sequence: TGCAACGTTGAGGTAGCGGGAGTGTGGGAGACCCAGTACTTC.

There are a few counts of this clone. The V gene is TRBV7-2, the J gene TRBJ2-3, with D possibly matching TRBD2 (6 bases). V lost 3 bases to trimming and J lost 1 base, with 8 bases between them. CDR3 length: 14 amino acids. CDR1 is SGHTA and CDR2 is FQGNSA in the germline V gene. The CDR3 here is CASSFGGGTDTQYF. The CDR3 coding sequence is TGTGCCAGCAGCTTCGGGGGTGGCACAGATACGCAGTATTTT.

V and J are TRBV29-1 and TRBJ2-1, with 7 positions matching TRBD2. CDR1 and CDR2 from the germline V gene are SQVTM and ANQGSEA. The CDR3 runs 13 residues. The V and J ends lost 1 base and 7 bases, in that order; junction bases with no gene match: 4. The CDR3 DNA is TGCAGCGTTGAAGGGTTAGCGGGTAATGAGCAGTTCTTC. Translating gives CSVEGLAGNEQFF.

This chain links TRBV19 with TRBJ2-1, with 7 nucleotides matching TRBD1. With 4 bases clipped from V and 2 bases from J, the junction kept 2 bases outside the gene matches. This CDR3 is 14 amino acids long. Per the germline V gene, CDR1 is LNHDA and CDR2 is SQIVND (reference sequence). CDR3 coding DNA: TGTGCCAGTAGTAGACAGGGAACCTACAATGAGCAGTTCTTC. It codes for CASSRQGTYNEQFF.

The V call is TRBV4-3, the J call TRBJ2-7; the match to TRBD1 covers 8 bases. This CDR3 contains 15 residues. The ends lost 4 bases at V and 0 bases at J; junction bases unmatched: 5. The V gene's germline CDR1 is LGHNA and CDR2 YSLEER. CDR3 protein: CASSLETGGSYEQYF. CDR3 bases: TGCGCCAGCAGCCTAGAAACAGGGGGCTCCTACGAGCAGTACTTC.

The chain's CDR3 is CASSEFVGTGGQQYF. Written as DNA, the CDR3 is TGTGCCAGCAGTGAATTTGTAGGGACAGGGGGTCAGCAGTACTTC. The rearrangement joins TRBV6-1 to TRBJ2-7; 11 bases are a match to TRBD1. Germline values: CDR1 MNHNS, CDR2 SASEGT. The CDR3 covers 15 residues. V was pared by 2 bases and J by 8 bases, with 8 bases of the junction left unmatched.

The chain couples TRBV6-5 to TRBJ1-2; 9 bases line up with TRBD1. The CDR3 runs 15 residues. CDR1 and CDR2 (germline): MNHEY, SVGAGI. Trimming removed 7 bases from V and 2 bases from J; junction bases left unmatched: 8. This CDR3 reads CASTYGTGLNYGYTF. The CDR3 bases are TGTGCCAGCACCTATGGGACAGGGCTAAACTATGGCTACACCTTC.

The chain carries TRBV7-2 and TRBJ1-1, with a possible D match to TRBD1 (5 bases). There are 12 residues in the CDR3. Germline values: CDR1 SGHTA, CDR2 FQGNSA. V lost 4 bases, J lost 4 bases, and 7 bases lay in between. CDR3 protein: CASSSGLTEAFF. CDR3 bases: TGTGCCAGCAGCTCAGGGCTCACTGAAGCTTTCTTT.